One and the same sample provided the 8 T cell receptor beta chains below, sequenced in a study of OX40 agonist ivuxolimab in advanced cancers. Method: immunoSEQ multiplex PCR; TCRdb's copy keeps in-frame clones and lacks some. The data show fewer than 90,000 clones, roughly 80% seen once. Sequencing used CD4+ or CD8+ T cells sorted from blood, obtained in a trial of the OX40 agonist ivuxolimab. These receptors came from an adult with an advanced solid tumor such as melanoma, head and neck, liver or kidney cancer.

This rearrangement joins TRBV2 to TRBJ1-5; D possibly corresponds to TRBD1 (5 bases). The CDR3 extends over 16 amino acids. The germline V gene encodes CDR1 SNHLY and CDR2 FYNNEI. Trimming removed 6 bases from V and 7 bases from J, with 22 bases in between. The CDR3 spells CASREVIRGSGQPQHF. The CDR3 region has the DNA TGTGCCAGCAGGGAGGTTATAAGGGGATCGGGACAGCCCCAGCATTTT.

The genes are TRBV6-1 and TRBJ2-1; D is unclear. Trimming took off 3 bases at V and 7 bases at J, with 4 bases between the two ends. This CDR3 contains 11 residues. The germline V gene has CDR1 MNHNS and CDR2 SASEGT. The DNA for the CDR3 is TGTGCCAGCAGTGATCGGAATGAGCAGTTCTTC. Protein product: CASSDRNEQFF.

Of note for this clone: This sample also contains other DNA sequences that code for the same CDR3. This sequence joins TRBV18 and TRBJ1-5, with a tentative D call TRBD1 (5 bases). The germline V gene encodes CDR1 KGHSH and CDR2 LQKENI. The CDR3 length is 14 residues. Trimming took 2 bases from V and 2 from J, leaving 7 bases between them. The chain's CDR3 is CASSPGAGNQPQHF. DNA of the CDR3: TGTGCCAGCTCACCAGGGGCTGGCAATCAGCCCCAGCATTTT.

The chain joins TRBV28 to TRBJ1-2; D not resolved. The V and J ends lost 3 bases and 7 bases respectively, with 6 bases between them. The germline V gene encodes CDR1 MDHEN and CDR2 SYDVKM. The CDR3 consists of 11 residues. This CDR3 reads CASSFFGGYTF. CDR3 DNA: TGTGCCAGCAGTTTCTTTGGTGGCTACACCTTC.

This clone was recorded only once. This sequence joins TRBV19 and TRBJ2-5; 11 bases fit TRBD1. The J segment lost 3 bases and the V segment lost 4 bases, leaving 7 bases of the junction unmatched. Germline V CDR1 and CDR2: LNHDA, SQIVND (reference sequence). This CDR3 region has 16 residues. The CDR3 here is CASSNYRDRGEETQYF. The CDR3 nucleotides are TGTGCCAGTAGTAACTACCGGGACAGGGGGGAAGAGACCCAGTACTTC.

The V call is TRBV5-5, the J call TRBJ2-6; TRBD1 matches 8 bases. This CDR3 contains 17 residues. The trim removed 4 bases at V and 2 bases at J, leaving 8 bases unmatched. Germline CDR1 and CDR2: SGHKS and YYEKEE (reference sequence). In DNA, the CDR3 is TGTGCCAGCAGCCAACCGGGACAGGTAACTGGGGCCAACGTCCTGACTTTC. Protein: CASSQPGQVTGANVLTF.

The chain joins TRBV19 to TRBJ2-7; D uncertain. CDR1 and CDR2 (germline): LNHDA, SQIVND (reference sequence). Trimming took 1 base from V and 3 from J, leaving 4 bases between them. The CDR3 has 12 amino acids. The CDR3 protein is CASSIGSYEQYF. The CDR3, as DNA: TGTGCCAGTAGTATAGGGAGCTACGAGCAGTACTTC.

The chain has TRBV29-1 and TRBJ2-1; D ambiguous. This CDR3 spans 14 amino acids. Per the germline V gene, CDR1 is SQVTM and CDR2 is ANQGSEA. The V end lost 4 bases, the J end lost 1 base, and 11 bases lay between the germline ends. Here the CDR3 DNA reads TGCAGCGTTGGGGCCCCGGAATCCTACAATGAGCAGTTCTTC. This codes for CSVGAPESYNEQFF.